The 19 T cell receptor beta chains presented below share a single source sample, sequenced in a study of tissue T cells after allogeneic stem cell transplantation. Time point of the sample: mouse harvest day 14 after allogeneic transplant. Mouse grafts combined 10^7 T-cell-depleted bone marrow cells with 10^6 splenic CD5+ T cells. Only in-frame clones appear in the TCRdb table, and some are missing; sequencing was by immunoSEQ multiplex PCR. The table includes fewer than 650 clones, 35% to 60% detected once. Sequencing was performed on blood. All receptors derive from a female BALB/c mouse given C57BL/6 T cells with graft-versus-host disease after an allogeneic hematopoietic cell transplant.

As to this clone: Genes here carry mouse names. Coverage ceases 1 residue before the CDR3 finishes, and the germline J gene fills in the end. The J gene is TRBJ1-3, the V gene TRBV13-1; the D gene is possibly TRBD1 (5 bases). V gave up 2 bases and J gave up 0 bases, with 6 bases separating them. Germline V gene lookup returns CDR1 NSHNY and CDR2 SYGAGN. The CDR3 is 14 residues long. CDR3 amino acids: CASSDRVSGNTLYF. The sequenced CDR3 bases are TGTGCCAGCAGTGACAGGGTTTCTGGAAATACGCTCTAT.

In regard to this clone: Each gene name is a mouse one. CDR3 DNA, as far as it was read: TGTGCCAGCTCTCTTTCAGGGGGTTGGACCGGGCAGCTCTAC. Its translation is CASSLSGGWTGQLY. The whole CDR3 region reads CASSLSGGWTGQLYF. The genes are TRBV12-1 and TRBJ2-2; 7 nucleotides line up with TRBD1. The CDR3 is cut off 1 residue early in the read; its end comes from the germline J gene. Losses at the gene ends were 1 base for V and 5 bases for J; bases not matched to a gene: 6. Germline-derived CDR1 and CDR2 are SGHSN and HYEKVE. CDR3 length equals 15 residues.

As concerns this clone: The listed genes are named as in mouse. The read is 1 residue too short to cover the CDR3 end, so that end is filled in from the germline J gene. The V call is TRBV26, the J call TRBJ1-3; TRBD1 agrees at 7 bases. J gave up 1 base and V 4 bases, and 1 base lay outside the gene matches. Germline V gives CDR1 KGHPV, CDR2 FQNQEV (reference sequence). The CDR3 runs to 14 residues. CDR3 sequence: CASSPDRSGNTLYF. The sequenced CDR3 bases are TGTGCCAGCAGTCCGGACAGGTCTGGAAATACGCTCTAT.

On this clone: Here the gene names and germline are mouse. Read coverage stops 1 residue before the CDR3 terminus; the germline J gene supplies the remainder. The chain couples TRBV31 to TRBJ1-1, with 9 bases identical to TRBD1. Germline trimming cut 0 bases from V and 6 bases from J; bases unmatched to any gene: 5. Germline CDR1 GKSSPN, CDR2 SITVG. The CDR3 runs to 14 residues. The sequenced CDR3 bases are TGTGCCTGGAGTCTAGGGGACAGGGTGGCAGAAGTCTTC. Protein: CAWSLGDRVAEVF. The entire CDR3 sequence reads CAWSLGDRVAEVFF.

Regarding this clone: Here the gene names and germline are mouse. Read sequence stops 1 residue before the CDR3 end, and the germline J gene provides the missing end. V gene TRBV26 combines with J gene TRBJ2-5, with 7 bases that match TRBD1. Germline assignment: CDR1 KGHPV and CDR2 FQNQEV (reference sequence). The CDR3 length is 14 residues. V lost 2 bases and J lost 3; bases outside the gene matches: 2. Incomplete CDR3 DNA: TGTGCCAGCAGTCTGCCCAGGGGGCAAGACACCCAGTAC. Its protein is CASSLPRGQDTQY. The complete CDR3 sequence is CASSLPRGQDTQYF.

A note on this clone: Gene names denote mouse genes. The CDR3 is cut off 1 residue early in the read; its end comes from the germline J gene. V gene TRBV19 combines with J gene TRBJ1-1; 10 bases agree with TRBD1. Per germline, CDR1 FNHDT and CDR2 SITEND (reference sequence). This CDR3 is 15 amino acids long. Trimming took 4 bases from V and 0 from J; bases not matched to a gene: 3. The CDR3 bases that were read are TGTGCCAGCAGTCCCGGACAGGGGGCAAACACAGAAGTCTTC. It codes for CASSPGQGANTEVF. In full, the CDR3 is CASSPGQGANTEVFF.

This clone was seen a handful of times. Germline and genes: mouse. The CDR3 extends 1 residue past the end of the read, so its final part is completed from the germline J gene. This chain connects TRBV13-2 to TRBJ1-2; D gene ambiguous. This CDR3 region has 14 residues. V gave up 2 bases and J gave up 0 bases, with 8 bases separating them. CDR1 and CDR2 (germline): NNHNN, SYGAGS (reference sequence). The CDR3 here is CASGDRGANSDYTF. CDR3 DNA (partial): TGTGCCAGCGGTGACCGGGGTGCAAACTCCGACTACACC.

Turning to this clone: Gene names and germline refer to mouse. The CDR3 goes on 1 residue after the read ends, and that part is filled in from the germline J gene. The gene calls are TRBV20 and TRBJ2-7, with D maybe TRBD2 (5 bases). The CDR3 has 12 residues. The germline V gene has CDR1 GFQATS and CDR2 STVNSAI. V gave up 0 bases and J gave up 6 bases, with 9 bases separating them. The CDR3 bases that were read are TGTGGTGCTAGGGACTGGGCTGGTGAACAGTAC. Protein sequence: CGARDWAGEQY. The complete CDR3 reads CGARDWAGEQYF.

For this clone: Gene labels here are mouse ones. Coverage ceases 1 residue before the CDR3 finishes, and the germline J gene fills in the end. The J gene is TRBJ1-1, the V gene TRBV5; 8 bases agree with TRBD1. Trimming removed 2 bases from V and 1 base from J; junction bases left unmatched: 0. Germline CDR1 reads LGHNA; CDR2 reads YNLKQL (reference sequence). This CDR3 comprises 14 residues. The covered CDR3 bases are TGTGCCAGCAGCCAACAGGGGGCGAACACAGAAGTCTTC. Its protein is CASSQQGANTEVF. The complete CDR3 reads CASSQQGANTEVFF.

In regard to this clone: Each gene name is a mouse one. Coverage ceases 1 residue before the CDR3 finishes, and the germline J gene fills in the end. The J gene is TRBJ2-3, the V gene TRBV26, with D possibly matching TRBD1 (6 bases). Trimming took off 4 bases at V and 0 bases at J, with 11 bases between the two ends. CDR1 is KGHPV and CDR2 is FQNQEV in the germline V gene (reference sequence). The CDR3 totals 15 residues. CDR3 residues: CASSHTGSSAETLYF. Partial CDR3 DNA: TGTGCCAGCAGTCACACAGGGTCTAGTGCAGAAACGCTGTAT.

The sample holds one count of this clone. Here the gene names and germline are mouse. The DNA ends 1 residue before the CDR3 does, and the rest of the CDR3 is filled in from the germline J gene. The genes are TRBV26 and TRBJ2-4; a weak D match, TRBD1 (5 bases). Germline values: CDR1 KGHPV, CDR2 FQNQEV (reference sequence). Between the trimmed V and J ends, which lost 1 base and 1 base, there was a span of 6 bases. The CDR3 runs to 14 residues. The part of the CDR3 DNA that was read is TGTGCCAGCAGTCTGTACAGGCGTCAAAACACCTTGTAC. Translating gives CASSLYRRQNTLY. The entire CDR3 protein reads CASSLYRRQNTLYF. Variable domain in full (rest from reference TRBV26 and TRBJ2-4): NSKVIQTPRYLVKGQGQKAKMRCIPEKGHPVVFWYQQNKNNEFKFLINFQNQEVLQQIDMTEKRFSAECPSNSPCSLEIQSSEAGDSALYLCASSLYRRQNTLYFGAGTRLSVL.

A remark on this clone: Genes here carry mouse names. Sequencing ends 1 residue short of the CDR3 end; the germline J gene provides the rest. The genes are TRBV13-2 and TRBJ2-5; TRBD2 matches 10 bases. V was clipped by 2 bases and J by 3 bases; unmatched bases: 3. Germline CDR1 and CDR2: NNHNN and SYGAGS (reference sequence). The CDR3 has 15 residues. This chain's CDR3 is CASGELGGRQDTQYF. The sequenced part of the CDR3 DNA is TGTGCCAGCGGTGAGCTGGGGGGGCGGCAAGACACCCAGTAC.

On this clone itself: Gene and germline names: mouse. With the read ending 1 residue before the CDR3 end, the germline J gene is used to fill in that end. This chain links TRBV26 with TRBJ2-2; 9 nucleotides match TRBD1. Germline CDR1 KGHPV, CDR2 FQNQEV (reference sequence). V shed 4 bases, J shed 5 bases, and the junction held 2 bases outside the gene matches. This CDR3 contains 14 residues. Partial CDR3 DNA: TGTGCCAGCAGTCACAGGGGGCGGACCGGGCAGCTCTAC. Residues: CASSHRGRTGQLY. The CDR3 in its entirety is CASSHRGRTGQLYF.

A note on this clone: Gene names follow the mouse nomenclature. This CDR3 reads CASSQGSQDTQYF. The covered CDR3 bases are TGTGCCAGCTCACAGGGGTCCCAAGACACCCAGTAC. This chain connects TRBV13-1 to TRBJ2-5, with TRBD1 matching 7 bases. With the read ending 1 residue before the CDR3 end, the germline J gene is used to fill in that end. Germline trimming cut 7 bases from V and 2 bases from J; bases unmatched to any gene: 4. CDR1 and CDR2 (germline): NSHNY, SYGAGN. The CDR3 runs 13 residues.

The sample holds one count of this clone. Germline and genes here are mouse. CDR3 amino acids: CASSTGRSSYEQYF. CDR3 DNA, as far as it was read: TGTGCTAGCAGTACTGGGAGGAGCTCCTATGAACAGTAC. The rearrangement uses TRBV17 and TRBJ2-7, with D possibly TRBD2 on 5 matching bases. The CDR3 end is not reached by the read, which stops 1 residue before it; the germline J gene fills it in. Per germline, CDR1 MNHDT and CDR2 YYDKIL. Trimming stripped 4 bases from V and 0 bases from J, with 10 bases between. This CDR3 is 14 amino acids long.

In the case of this clone: Gene names and germline match the mouse. The read stops 1 residue short of the end of the CDR3; the missing end is completed from the germline J gene. V is TRBV29 and J is TRBJ2-5; D remains ambiguous. V was trimmed by 1 base and J by 0 bases, leaving 8 bases between them. The CDR3 extends over 15 amino acids. Per germline, CDR1 MSHET and CDR2 SYDVDS. The CDR3 reads CASSLLADNQDTQYF. The part of the CDR3 DNA that was read is TGTGCTAGCAGTTTATTGGCAGATAACCAAGACACCCAGTAC.

As to this clone: Mouse gene names apply. Read data end 1 residue before the CDR3 end; the end is taken from the germline J gene. V and J are TRBV13-2 and TRBJ1-4; 7 bases are shared with TRBD1. The ends lost 3 bases at V and 2 bases at J; junction bases unmatched: 1. The CDR3 totals 14 residues. Germline lookup yields CDR1 NNHNN and CDR2 SYGAGS (reference sequence). The CDR3 reads CASGGQGSNERLFF. The covered CDR3 bases are TGTGCCAGCGGTGGACAGGGATCCAACGAAAGATTATTT.

This clone was detected only a few times. Gene names and germline refer to mouse. The sequenced fragment ends 1 residue before the CDR3 boundary, so the rest is inferred from the germline J gene. V usage is TRBV26 and J usage is TRBJ1-4; D is possibly TRBD1 (6 bases). Germline V gives CDR1 KGHPV, CDR2 FQNQEV (reference sequence). CDR3 length: 14 amino acids. V was trimmed by 3 bases and J by 5 bases, leaving 10 bases between them. The part of the CDR3 DNA that was read is TGTGCCAGCAGTCTCGGGACAAAAAACGAAAGATTATTT. Translated, it gives CASSLGTKNERLF. The CDR3 in its entirety is CASSLGTKNERLFF.

Concerning this clone: Gene labels here are mouse ones. The read gets to within 1 residue of the CDR3 end, and the germline J gene fills in the rest. This chain links TRBV23 with TRBJ2-5; the table's D gene call, TRBD2, was not cross checked with the DNA. CDR1 is KGHTA and CDR2 is FQNQQP in the germline V gene. The CDR3 runs 14 residues. The sequenced part of the CDR3 DNA is TGCTCCAGCAGGCAGACTGGGGGGCAAGACACCCAGTAC. Protein sequence: CSSRQTGGQDTQY. The full CDR3 sequence reads CSSRQTGGQDTQYF.